This entry describes one TCR beta chain. The ends lost 7 bases at V and 17 bases at J; junction bases unmatched: 12. Germline CDR1 SNHLY, CDR2 FYNNEI. The CDR3 totals 13 residues. The sample comes from a study of PD-L1 blockade in urothelial cancer. Study-wide background: Starting in the mid-2010s, patients were given atezolizumab (1,200 mg intravenously every 3 weeks). Once treatment had started, blood was analyzed at 3 weeks (second dose) and again at 6 weeks. Each blood sample yielded a median of about 150,000 T cells.

Data came from immunoSEQ multiplex PCR; TCRdb stores just in-frame clones and leaves some out. The data show 20,000 to 25,000 clones, with 90% seen just once and 16% held by the top ten. This chain uses TRBV2 with TRBJ1-4; the match to TRBD1 covers 11 bases. The sample consisted of PBMCs, taken around atezolizumab (anti-PD-L1) treatment. This TCR derives from an older woman with urothelial cancer. The CDR3 loop reads CASTPGTGGFPFF. For the CDR3, the DNA is TGTGCCAGCACCCCCGGGACAGGGGGTTTCCCCTTTTTT.